The next 3 T cell receptor beta chains were all read from a single sample in a study of CD8+ T cells in alopecia areata. Reverse transcription of extracted RNA yielded cDNA, which provided the sequencing template. Clones were sequenced by immunoSEQ multiplex PCR, and TCRdb holds only the in-frame ones, with some missing. The sample gives 200,000 to 250,000 clones, 35% to 40% of which show up once; almost 0.5% is in the top ten. The sample's treatment: oral pan-JAK inhibitor, 5-10 mg twice daily. Material: CD4+ T cells sorted from blood, obtained between weeks 30 and 35, from a patient treated with tofacitinib. Receptors originate from a human donor with alopecia areata.

This clone was seen a handful of times. This chain joins TRBV29-1 and TRBJ2-3, with 9 positions matching TRBD2. The CDR3 length is 14 residues. Trimming cost V 6 bases and J 0 bases; bases outside gene matches: 4. Germline V CDR1 and CDR2: SQVTM, ANQGSEA. CDR3 residues: CSVSTSGSTDTQYF. CDR3 bases: TGCAGCGTGTCAACTAGCGGGAGCACAGATACGCAGTATTTT.

This clone was recorded a few times. The chain uses TRBV28 and TRBJ1-1; D uncertain. Looked up from germline, CDR1 is MDHEN and CDR2 is SYDVKM. Between the trimmed V and J ends, which lost 4 bases and 6 bases, there was a span of 9 bases. The CDR3 runs 12 residues. For the CDR3, the DNA is TGTGCCAGCAGTTCACCTACCGCTGAAGCTTTCTTT. Encoded protein: CASSSPTAEAFF. The full variable domain, with the rest looked up from reference TRBV28 and TRBJ1-1, is DVKVTQSSRYLVKRTGEKVFLECVQDMDHENMFWYRQDPGLGLRLIYFSYDVKMKEKGDIPEGYSVSREKKERFSLILESASTNQTSMYLCASSSPTAEAFFGQGTRLTVV.

The genes are TRBV6-1 and TRBJ2-5; perhaps TRBD1 as D (5 bases). V was shortened by 6 bases and J by 5 bases, with 16 bases between the two germline ends. This CDR3 is built from 14 residues. Germline CDR1 reads MNHNS; CDR2 reads SASEGT. CDR3 residues: CASSKGRVGETQYF. Here the CDR3 DNA reads TGTGCCAGCAGCAAGGGCAGGGTCGGGGAGACCCAGTACTTC.